This T cell receptor beta chain was recorded in a study of T cells after yellow fever vaccination. Researchers made TCR cDNA using 5'RACE template switching, and this step added a universal primer site and UMIs. Each CDR3 protein gets one entry after TCRdb re-called the 5' RACE reads with MiXCR. The table has approximately 300,000 distinct CDR3 sequences, about an eighth seen once. Study conclusions and caveats: Subsequent to the booster, the majority of primary-vaccination clones reappeared (around 95% CD4, 88% CD8). Contaminants from the bulk population, in the form of abundant clonotypes, could be found in FACS-sorted repertoires. Shared CD4/CD8 clonotypes were a small share, likely from convergent recombination.

The germline gives CDR1 SGDLS, CDR2 YYNGEE. CDR3 length equals 14 residues. V shed 0 bases and J shed 4 bases, with 7 bases lying between them. This clonotype has just a few counts. Its antigen remains unknown. This chain joins TRBV9 and TRBJ1-4, with D uncertain. The clonotype was recovered from a man aged 25 to 45 who received the YFV17D yellow fever vaccine. Sequencing was performed on CD4+ T cells sorted from PBMCs, taken 45 days after the yellow fever booster vaccination. The CDR3 sequence: CASSVAPDNEKLFF. DNA of the CDR3: TGTGCCAGCAGCGTAGCCCCGGATAATGAAAAACTGTTTTTT. Full variable domain (remainder filled in from reference TRBV9 and TRBJ1-4): DSGVTQTPKHLITATGQRVTLRCSPRSGDLSVYWYQQSLDQGLQFLIQYYNGEERAKGNILERFSAQQFPDLHSELNLSSLELGDSALYFCASSVAPDNEKLFFGSGTQLSVL.